This is a list of T cell receptor beta chains from one sample in a study of CD8+ T cells in alopecia areata. Profiled with immunoSEQ multiplex PCR; TCRdb holds only in-frame clones, not every one. Here the sample spans hundreds of thousands of clones, roughly 60% being singletons. Sequenced material: CD4+ T cells sorted from blood, taken around week 54, from a patient treated with tofacitinib. The source of these receptors is a human donor with alopecia areata. The CDR3 runs from the conserved cysteine through the conserved F or W. D genes are given only for firm matches. The listing skips clone size in some rows; elsewhere it reads once, few, many or a size class.

J gene | D gene | clone size | V gene | CDR3 protein | CDR3 DNA
TRBJ1-6 | NA | NA | TRBV9 | CASGGLGWDSPLHF | TGTGCCAGCGGGGGACTAGGGTGGGATTCACCCCTCCACTTT
TRBJ2-1 | NA | few | TRBV10-3 | CAISGNVGLKDNEQFF | TGTGCCATCAGTGGAAACGTGGGACTCAAAGACAATGAGCAGTTCTTC
TRBJ2-7 | NA | once | TRBV2 | CATSEGADYEQYF | TGTGCCACCTCGGAGGGGGCGGACTACGAGCAGTACTTC
TRBJ1-5 | TRBD1 | once | TRBV6-6 | CATGQGDFHQPQHF | TGTGCCACCGGACAGGGGGACTTTCATCAGCCCCAGCATTTT
TRBJ2-2 | NA | NA | TRBV2 | CALDGPRNTGELFF | TGTGCCCTTGATGGCCCCCGTAATACCGGGGAGCTGTTTTTT
TRBJ2-1 | NA | few | TRBV7-3 | CASSLTPSDSPQSEFF | TGTGCCAGCAGCTTAACGCCTTCGGATAGCCCACAATCGGAGTTCTTC
TRBJ2-1 | NA | NA | TRBV25-1 | CASSVGTPNNEQFF | TGTGCCAGCAGTGTTGGGACACCGAACAATGAGCAGTTCTTC
TRBJ1-1 | NA | few | TRBV29-1 | CSGRGVMNTEAFF | TGCAGCGGTAGGGGAGTTATGAACACTGAAGCTTTCTTT
TRBJ1-6 | NA | NA | TRBV5-1 | CASSLDWVRSPLHF | TGCGCCAGCAGCCTGGATTGGGTGAGATCACCCCTCCACTTT
TRBJ2-1 | NA | few | TRBV19 | CASTLGGEQFF | TGTGCCAGTACCCTAGGTGGCGAGCAGTTCTTC
TRBJ1-2 | NA | few | TRBV2 | CASSEGPGYGYTF | TGTGCCAGCAGTGAGGGACCAGGCTATGGCTACACCTTC
TRBJ2-1 | NA | once | TRBV9 | CASSVAGGGAADNEQFF | TGTGCCAGCAGCGTAGCTGGTGGGGGGGCAGCGGACAATGAGCAGTTCTTC
TRBJ2-7 | TRBD1 | NA | TRBV5-1 | CASSLDRGDEQYF | TGCGCCAGCAGCTTGGACAGGGGAGACGAGCAGTACTTC
TRBJ2-5 | NA | NA | TRBV6-6 | CASRPDPVETQYF | TGTGCCAGCAGACCGGACCCCGTTGAGACCCAGTACTTC
TRBJ2-3 | NA | NA | TRBV9 | CASSGHTSTDTQYF | TGTGCCAGCAGCGGTCATACTAGCACAGATACGCAGTATTTT
TRBJ2-5 | TRBD1 | NA | TRBV6-5 | CASSYRRTGLETQYF | TGTGCCAGCAGTTATCGCAGGACAGGCTTGGAGACCCAGTACTTC
TRBJ2-7 | TRBD2 | NA | TRBV9 | CASSGAGGYREQYF | TGTGCCAGCAGTGGAGCGGGGGGCTATAGGGAGCAGTACTTC
TRBJ2-3 | NA | NA | TRBV2 | CASSETGRSTDTQYF | TGTGCCAGCAGTGAAACGGGTCGGAGCACAGATACGCAGTATTTT
TRBJ2-3 | NA | few | TRBV29-1 | CSVDLGTDTQYF | TGCAGCGTTGACCTGGGCACAGATACGCAGTATTTT
TRBJ2-1 | NA | once | TRBV7-9 | CASSHYEQFF | TGTGCCAGCAGCCACTATGAGCAGTTCTTC
TRBJ2-1 | TRBD1 | NA | TRBV9 | CASSLDRGAFNEQFF | TGTGCCAGCAGCCTAGACAGGGGAGCGTTCAATGAGCAGTTCTTC
TRBJ1-1 | TRBD1 | NA | TRBV29-1 | CSVVGTAEAFF | TGCAGCGTTGTAGGGACAGCCGAAGCTTTCTTT
TRBJ2-7 | NA | few | TRBV10-3 | CAISESWETYEQYF | TGTGCCATCAGTGAGTCATGGGAAACCTACGAGCAGTACTTC
TRBJ2-3 | NA | NA | TRBV4-2 | CASSQETFTDTQYF | TGTGCCAGCAGCCAAGAGACTTTCACAGATACGCAGTATTTT
TRBJ2-7 | NA | NA | TRBV5-1 | CASSRDVFGLEPYEQYF | TGCGCCAGCAGCCGCGACGTATTCGGACTGGAGCCCTACGAGCAGTACTTC
TRBJ2-7 | TRBD1 | NA | TRBV7-9 | CASSLAKDRRYEQYF | TGTGCCAGCAGCTTAGCGAAGGACAGGCGCTACGAGCAGTACTTC
TRBJ2-6 | NA | NA | TRBV6-5 | CASSYRGTGANVLTF | TGTGCCAGCAGTTACCGAGGGACTGGGGCCAACGTCCTGACTTTC
TRBJ2-5 | NA | NA | TRBV5-1 | CASTQEQETQYF | TGCGCCAGCACACAGGAACAAGAGACCCAGTACTTC
TRBJ1-1 | NA | few | TRBV29-1 | CSVAGWVNTEAFF | TGCAGCGTCGCAGGGTGGGTGAACACTGAAGCTTTCTTT
TRBJ1-5 | NA | few | TRBV6-6 | CASSKVGQPQHF | TGTGCCAGCAGTAAGGTGGGGCAGCCCCAGCATTTT
TRBJ1-5 | NA | NA | TRBV7-8 | CASSPHEGVGGPQHF | TGTGCCAGCAGCCCACATGAGGGTGTGGGTGGGCCCCAGCATTTT
TRBJ2-3 | NA | few | TRBV29-1 | CSTSSTDTQYF | TGCAGCACAAGTAGCACAGATACGCAGTATTTT
TRBJ2-5 | NA | NA | TRBV6-5 | CASSYSKWQETQYF | TGTGCCAGCAGTTACTCGAAGTGGCAAGAGACCCAGTACTTC